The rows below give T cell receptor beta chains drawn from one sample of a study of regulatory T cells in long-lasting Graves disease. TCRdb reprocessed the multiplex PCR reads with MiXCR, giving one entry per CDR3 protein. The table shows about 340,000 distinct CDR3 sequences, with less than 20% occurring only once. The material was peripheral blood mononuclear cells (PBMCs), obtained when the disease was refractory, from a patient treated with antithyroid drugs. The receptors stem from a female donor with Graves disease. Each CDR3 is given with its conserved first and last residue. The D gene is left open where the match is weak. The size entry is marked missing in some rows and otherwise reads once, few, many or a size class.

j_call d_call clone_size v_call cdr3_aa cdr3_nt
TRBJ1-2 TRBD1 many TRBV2 CASRDRVLDGYTF TGTGCCAGCAGGGACAGGGTATTAGATGGCTACACCTTC
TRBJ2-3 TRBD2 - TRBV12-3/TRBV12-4 CASSTRLAGAISTDTQYF TGTGCCAGCAGTACGAGGCTAGCGGGGGCGATAAGCACAGATACGCAGTATTTT
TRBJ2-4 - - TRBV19 CASSPWGPKNIQYF TGTGCCAGTAGTCCCTGGGGGCCCAAAAACATTCAGTACTTC
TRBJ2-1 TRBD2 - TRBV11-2 CASSLGGLAGVSEQFF TGTGCCAGCAGCTTAGGGGGACTAGCGGGAGTCAGTGAGCAGTTCTTC
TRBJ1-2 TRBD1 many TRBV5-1 CASSWGTGSNGYTF TGCGCCAGCAGCTGGGGGACAGGGAGCAATGGCTACACCTTC
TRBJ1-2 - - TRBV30 CAWSAPPRGGTTSYGYTF TGTGCCTGGAGTGCTCCCCCCAGGGGTGGGACTACTAGCTATGGCTACACCTTC
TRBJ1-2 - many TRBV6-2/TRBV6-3 CASSYFVEPGYTF TGTGCCAGCAGTTACTTTGTTGAACCAGGCTACACCTTC
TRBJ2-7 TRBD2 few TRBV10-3 CAISSSGSSYEQYF TGTGCCATCAGCTCTAGCGGCAGCTCCTACGAGCAGTACTTC
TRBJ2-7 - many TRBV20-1 CSARDSLGVYEQYF TGCAGTGCTAGGGACAGCCTGGGGGTGTACGAGCAGTACTTC
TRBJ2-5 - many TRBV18 CASSPRPRETQYF TGTGCCAGCTCACCAAGGCCGAGGGAGACCCAGTACTTC
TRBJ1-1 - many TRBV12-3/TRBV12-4 CASRSGVNTEAFF TGTGCCAGCAGATCGGGAGTGAACACTGAAGCTTTCTTT
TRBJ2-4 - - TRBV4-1 CASSQIMRVPPAKDIQYF TGCGCCAGCAGCCAAATCATGAGGGTACCCCCAGCCAAAGACATTCAGTACTTC
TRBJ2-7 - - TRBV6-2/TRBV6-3 CASKNIGQSSYEQYF TGTGCCAGCAAGAACATAGGCCAAAGCTCCTACGAGCAGTACTTC
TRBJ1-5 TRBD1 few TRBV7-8 CASSPRTGRNQPQHF TGTGCCAGCAGCCCCCGGACAGGGCGAAATCAGCCCCAGCATTTT
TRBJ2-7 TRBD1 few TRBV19 CASSITGTGLSYEQYF TGTGCCAGTAGTATCACCGGGACAGGGCTCTCCTACGAGCAGTACTTC
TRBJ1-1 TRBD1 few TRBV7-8 CASSLARIRNRGATEAFF TGTGCCAGCAGCTTAGCGCGAATTAGAAACAGGGGGGCCACTGAAGCTTTCTTT
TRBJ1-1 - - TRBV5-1 CASSLETGSEAFF TGCGCCAGCAGCTTGGAGACGGGGAGTGAAGCTTTCTTT
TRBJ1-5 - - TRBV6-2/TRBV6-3 CASSYPGINQPQHF TGTGCCAGCAGTTACCCCGGGATAAATCAGCCCCAGCATTTT
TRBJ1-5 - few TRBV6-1 CASRSPGQSNQPQHF TGTGCCAGCAGAAGCCCCGGACAGTCTAATCAGCCCCAGCATTTT
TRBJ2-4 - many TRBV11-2 CASRELRARAGGAKNIQYF TGTGCCAGCAGGGAACTACGAGCGCGGGCCGGGGGAGCCAAAAACATTCAGTACTTC
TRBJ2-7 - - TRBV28 CASSLPGLYYEQYF TGTGCCAGCAGTTTACCGGGACTCTACTACGAGCAGTACTTC
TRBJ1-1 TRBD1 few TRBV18 CASSPGQALNTEAFF TGTGCCAGCTCGCCTGGACAGGCGCTTAACACTGAAGCTTTCTTT
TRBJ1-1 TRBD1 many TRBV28 CASSLAGGEMNTEAFF TGTGCCAGCAGTTTGGCAGGGGGCGAGATGAACACTGAAGCTTTCTTT
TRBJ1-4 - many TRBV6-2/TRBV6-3 CASSPNRGTNEKLFF TGTGCCAGCAGTCCTAACCGGGGCACTAATGAAAAACTGTTTTTT
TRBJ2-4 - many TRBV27 CASSLRTPRRDIQYF TGTGCCAGCAGTTTGCGGACCCCAAGGCGAGACATTCAGTACTTC